What follows are 31 T cell receptor beta chains derived from one specimen sequenced in a study of PD-1 blockade in classical Hodgkin lymphoma. Method: immunoSEQ multiplex PCR; TCRdb's copy keeps in-frame clones and lacks some. The sample shows 10,000 or so clones, around 80% of them seen only once. In every patient, relapse followed autologous stem cell transplantation, while exposure to brentuximab vedotin differed. Sequencing was performed on peripheral blood mononuclear cells (PBMCs), taken before the second cycle of nivolumab. The receptors derive from a human donor with classical Hodgkin lymphoma.

This sequence joins TRBV11-3 and TRBJ2-5, with D hard to call. The CDR3 loop spans 15 amino acids. V was cut by 2 bases and J by 0 bases, with 10 bases left in between. The V gene's germline CDR1 is SGHNT and CDR2 YENEEA. CDR3 sequence reads: CASSLISTYQETQYF. DNA of the CDR3: TGTGCCAGCAGCTTAATATCCACGTACCAAGAGACCCAGTACTTC.

The chain carries TRBV18 and TRBJ2-2, with D possibly matching TRBD1 (5 bases). Per the germline V gene, CDR1 is KGHSH and CDR2 is LQKENI. The CDR3 length is 15 residues. V lost 6 bases, J lost 5 bases, and 16 bases lay in between. CDR3 DNA: TGTGCCAGCTCCCCTACACAAGACAGTACCGGGGAGCTGTTTTTT. Its translation is CASSPTQDSTGELFF.

Only a few counts were recorded for this clone. This chain uses TRBV7-3 with TRBJ1-6; D ambiguous. Germline values: CDR1 SGHTA, CDR2 FQGTGA. V lost 0 bases and J 1 base, leaving 1 base between the germline ends. This CDR3 is 14 amino acids long. The CDR3 nucleotides read TGTGCCAGCAGCTTAACTTCCTATAATTCACCCCTCCACTTT. This gives the protein CASSLTSYNSPLHF.

The gene calls are TRBV11-2 and TRBJ2-7; 7 bases are shared with TRBD2. The trim removed 5 bases at V and 0 bases at J, leaving 10 bases unmatched. The CDR3 is made up of 16 amino acids. Germline CDR1 and CDR2: SGHAT and FQNNGV. CDR3 protein: CASSPLNREGSYEQYF. DNA for the CDR3: TGTGCCAGCAGCCCTCTGAATAGGGAGGGCTCCTACGAGCAGTACTTC.

This clone has only one observation. This sequence joins TRBV7-6 and TRBJ1-4; TRBD1 aligns across 8 bases. Germline V gene data show CDR1 as SGHVS and CDR2 as FNYEAQ. The V segment lost 1 base and the J segment 0 bases; nucleotides outside the gene matches: 7. The CDR3 has 18 residues. The CDR3 DNA sequence: TGTGCCAGCAGCTTAGAGGGGTTACAGGGGGCAACTAATGAAAAACTGTTTTTT. Encoded protein: CASSLEGLQGATNEKLFF.

CDR3 sequence reads: CASSLLPGYGGEYGYTF. The CDR3, as DNA: TGCGCCAGCAGCCTGCTCCCGGGTTACGGGGGGGAATATGGCTACACCTTC. This chain links TRBV5-1 with TRBJ1-2; a weak D match, TRBD1 (5 bases). CDR3 length: 17 amino acids. V gave up 4 bases and J gave up 5 bases, with 24 bases separating them. Germline V gives CDR1 SGHRS, CDR2 YFSETQ.

J is TRBJ2-3 and V is TRBV5-4; the match to TRBD2 covers 9 bases. V gave up 3 bases and J gave up 2 bases; unmatched junction bases: 7. The CDR3 spans 16 residues. CDR1 and CDR2 from the germline V gene are SGHNT and YYREEE (reference sequence). DNA for the CDR3: TGTGCCAGCAGCTCCAATAGCGGGAGTGTCACAGATACGCAGTATTTT. Its translation is CASSSNSGSVTDTQYF.

This clone was counted a few times. The rearrangement uses TRBV7-9 and TRBJ1-2; 8 bases align to TRBD1. The CDR3 has 15 residues. The V gene end was trimmed by 5 bases and the J gene end by 2 bases; junction bases not matched to a gene: 7. CDR1 is SEHNR and CDR2 is FQNEAQ in the germline V gene (reference sequence). The CDR3 nucleotides are TGTGCCAGCAGCCCCCTGGGACAGGCAAACTATGGCTACACCTTC. Its translation: CASSPLGQANYGYTF.

The CDR3 loop is CASSISGQGAYEQYF. CDR3 bases: TGTGCCAGTAGTATCTCAGGACAGGGGGCATACGAGCAGTACTTC. The V call is TRBV19, the J call TRBJ2-7, with 11 bases identical to TRBD1. CDR1 is LNHDA, CDR2 SQIVND, per germline (reference sequence). This CDR3 comprises 15 residues. Trimming cost V 3 bases and J 4 bases; bases outside gene matches: 5.

The chain employs TRBV28 and TRBJ1-2, with 7 bases identical to TRBD1. V was pared by 5 bases and J by 5 bases, with 5 bases of the junction left unmatched. Germline assignment: CDR1 MDHEN and CDR2 SYDVKM. The CDR3 runs 13 residues. CDR3 sequence reads: CASSLDRSYGYTF. CDR3 bases: TGTGCCAGCAGTCTGGACAGGTCTTATGGCTACACCTTC.

This chain links TRBV10-1 with TRBJ1-1; D uncertain. This CDR3 spans 13 amino acids. CDR1 and CDR2 (germline): WNHNN, SYGVQD (reference sequence). The V gene lost 2 bases and the J gene lost 11 bases, with 15 bases spanning the gap. The CDR3 DNA follows: TGCGCCAGCAGTGAGGCGGGTCCTTGGATGGCTTTCTTT. It yields the protein CASSEAGPWMAFF.

The chain uses TRBV6-4 and TRBJ2-2; D is unclear. The ends were cut back, 6 bases at V and 1 base at J, with 12 bases in the middle. Germline V gene data show CDR1 as MRHNA and CDR2 as SNTAGT. This CDR3 contains 15 residues. The CDR3 sequence is CASRRRSGNTGELFF. CDR3 coding DNA: TGTGCCAGCAGACGAAGGTCGGGGAACACCGGGGAGCTGTTTTTT.

This clone was detected only once. The chain uses TRBV11-1 and TRBJ1-1; D uncertain. In germline, CDR1 is SGHAT, CDR2 FQDESV (reference sequence). This CDR3 has 14 residues. Between the trimmed V and J ends, which lost 5 bases and 5 bases, there was a span of 15 bases. The CDR3 bases are TGTGCCAGCAGCCCGAACCGGCGATGGACTGAAGCTTTCTTT. Translating gives CASSPNRRWTEAFF.

The V and J genes are TRBV2 and TRBJ2-7; unclear D gene. The V gene lost 3 bases and the J gene lost 3 bases, with 6 bases spanning the gap. There are 12 residues in the CDR3. Germline V CDR1 and CDR2: SNHLY, FYNNEI. The CDR3 reads CASSDDNYEQYF. The CDR3, as DNA: TGTGCCAGCAGTGATGACAACTACGAGCAGTACTTC.

This clone showed up just a few times. The chain carries TRBV6-1 and TRBJ2-6; TRBD1 matches at 12 bases. The J segment lost 0 bases and the V segment lost 3 bases, leaving 9 bases of the junction unmatched. CDR1 is MNHNS, CDR2 SASEGT, per germline. This CDR3 is 20 amino acids long. CDR3 nucleotide sequence: TGTGCCAGCAGTGACAGGACCGGGACAGGGGGCGCCTCTGGGGCCAACGTCCTGACTTTC. It codes for CASSDRTGTGGASGANVLTF.

This sequence joins TRBV10-3 and TRBJ2-7; 8 nucleotides line up with TRBD2. V shed 0 bases, J shed 5 bases, and the junction held 6 bases outside the gene matches. The CDR3 totals 15 residues. The germline V gene has CDR1 ENHRY and CDR2 SYGVKD. CDR3 residues: CAISESPAGVNEQYF. The CDR3 bases are TGTGCCATCAGTGAGTCCCCAGCGGGAGTAAACGAGCAGTACTTC.

The chain couples TRBV19 to TRBJ2-1; 9 nucleotides agree with TRBD2. The germline gives CDR1 LNHDA, CDR2 SQIVND (reference sequence). This CDR3 region has 14 residues. J lost 7 bases, V lost 3 bases, and 4 bases had no gene match. The CDR3 spells CASSILREGNEQFF. The CDR3 DNA follows: TGTGCCAGTAGTATCTTGCGGGAGGGGAATGAGCAGTTCTTC. Together with reference TRBV19 and TRBJ2-1, the CDR3 gives the full variable domain: DGGITQSPKYLFRKEGQNVTLSCEQNLNHDAMYWYRQDPGQGLRLIYYSQIVNDFQKGDIAEGYSVSREKKESFPLTVTSAQKNPTAFYLCASSILREGNEQFFGPGTRLTVL.

CDR3 sequence: CASSLGGQTWQPQHF. The CDR3 DNA reads TGTGCCAGCAGCTTAGGGGGACAGACTTGGCAGCCCCAGCATTTT. The chain recombines TRBV7-8 with TRBJ1-5, with 7 bases fitting TRBD1. The CDR3 totals 15 residues. Germline values: CDR1 SGHVS, CDR2 FQNEAQ. Trimming took 1 base from V and 7 from J; bases not matched to a gene: 7.

This chain connects TRBV6-6 to TRBJ2-7; D could derive from TRBD1 or TRBD2 (5 bases each). Germline V gene data show CDR1 as MNHNY and CDR2 as SVGAGI (reference sequence). There are 13 residues in the CDR3. Trimming shortened V by 5 bases and J by 5 bases, and 13 bases separated the two germline ends. The CDR3 spells CASSQVVGDEQYF. CDR3 coding DNA: TGTGCCAGCAGTCAAGTGGTGGGGGACGAGCAGTACTTC.

This sequence joins TRBV19 and TRBJ1-3, with D perhaps matching TRBD1 (5 bases). Germline loops: CDR1 LNHDA, CDR2 SQIVND (reference sequence). CDR3 length: 16 residues. V was shortened by 7 bases and J by 1 base, with 17 bases between the two germline ends. CDR3 protein: CASTRSFQGSGNTIYF. The DNA for the CDR3 is TGTGCCAGTACCCGATCGTTTCAGGGATCTGGAAACACCATATATTTT.

J is TRBJ2-7 and V is TRBV5-1, with 12 bases that match TRBD2. The trim removed 4 bases at V and 5 bases at J, leaving 10 bases unmatched. The CDR3 is made up of 16 amino acids. CDR1 is SGHRS and CDR2 is YFSETQ in the germline V gene. The CDR3 spells CASSPRLAGEVNEQYF. The CDR3 DNA is TGCGCCAGCAGCCCACGACTAGCGGGAGAGGTGAACGAGCAGTACTTC. Full variable domain (outside the CDR3, taken from reference TRBV5-1 and TRBJ2-7): KAGVTQTPRYLIKTRGQQVTLSCSPISGHRSVSWYQQTPGQGLQFLFEYFSETQRNKGNFPGRFSGRQFSNSRSEMNVSTLELGDSALYLCASSPRLAGEVNEQYFGPGTRLTVT.

V is TRBV4-2 and J is TRBJ1-4, with D possibly being TRBD1 (5 bases). V lost 1 base, J lost 8 bases, and 17 bases lay in between. CDR1 and CDR2 from the germline V gene are LGHNA and YNFKEQ. CDR3 length: 16 residues. CDR3 DNA: TGTGCCAGCAGCCAAGTCCGAGGGCAGGGCGGGGAAAAACTGTTTTTT. Protein product: CASSQVRGQGGEKLFF.

A note on this clone: The junction does not match germline at one end; this may be a read error. The sample carries other DNA sequences with the same CDR3. This chain links TRBV28 with TRBJ2-7; D gene unclear. CDR3 size: 14 residues. The germline V gene encodes CDR1 MDHEN and CDR2 SYDVKM. The CDR3 nucleotides read TGCGCCAGCAGTCCCTATCTGGCGGAGTCGGAGCAGTACTTC. Amino acid sequence: CASSPYLAESEQYF.

The V and J genes are TRBV11-2 and TRBJ2-1; perhaps TRBD1 as D (6 bases). V lost 2 bases and J 4 bases, leaving 12 bases between the germline ends. CDR1 and CDR2 (germline): SGHAT, FQNNGV. The CDR3 runs to 15 residues. As DNA, the CDR3 is TGTGCCAGCAGCTTAAACAGGGAAGGGTACAATGAGCAGTTCTTC. Its protein product is CASSLNREGYNEQFF. Together with reference TRBV11-2 and TRBJ2-1, the CDR3 gives the full variable domain: EAGVAQSPRYKIIEKRQSVAFWCNPISGHATLYWYQQILGQGPKLLIQFQNNGVVDDSQLPKDRFSAERLKGVDSTLKIQPAKLEDSAVYLCASSLNREGYNEQFFGPGTRLTVL.

As DNA, the CDR3 is TGTGCCAGCTCATCGGGACTAGCCGACCTACGAGGGCAGTACTTC. Residues: CASSSGLADLRGQYF. The V and J genes are TRBV18 and TRBJ2-7; 9 nucleotides match TRBD2. CDR1 and CDR2 (germline): KGHSH, LQKENI. The CDR3 has 15 amino acids. V lost 5 bases and J lost 9; bases outside the gene matches: 14.

V and J are TRBV4-1 and TRBJ1-4, with 7 nucleotides matching TRBD1. The CDR3 spans 17 residues. Germline values: CDR1 MGHRA, CDR2 YSYEKL. Unmatched junction bases numbered 14, after V lost 4 bases and J lost 6 bases. The CDR3 DNA is TGCGCCAGCAGCCCCTTGATTACCCAGGGGGGGGATGAAAAACTGTTTTTT. It encodes CASSPLITQGGDEKLFF.

The chain recombines TRBV29-1 with TRBJ1-5; a possible D gene is TRBD1 (5 bases). The CDR3 has 14 amino acids. Germline V gives CDR1 SQVTM, CDR2 ANQGSEA. V lost 5 bases, J lost 5 bases, and 16 bases lay in between. The CDR3 DNA follows: TGCAGCGTTTCCCAGGGAGGTTGGGATCAGCCCCAGCATTTT. Amino acid sequence: CSVSQGGWDQPQHF.

V is TRBV28 and J is TRBJ1-2; 9 bases align to TRBD1. The CDR3 consists of 14 residues. V gave up 6 bases and J gave up 7 bases; unmatched junction bases: 9. Germline V gene lookup returns CDR1 MDHEN and CDR2 SYDVKM. CDR3 sequence: CASSSDRGISGYTF. DNA of the CDR3: TGTGCCAGCAGCTCGGACAGGGGCATTAGTGGCTACACCTTC.

This clone showed up just a few times. V gene TRBV19 combines with J gene TRBJ1-4, with D unresolved. Germline CDR1 is LNHDA and CDR2 is SQIVND (reference sequence). The V gene lost 8 bases and the J gene lost 8 bases, with 9 bases spanning the gap. The length of the CDR3 is 11 residues. CDR3 residues: CASWGGEKLFF. CDR3 nucleotides: TGTGCCAGTTGGGGTGGAGAAAAACTGTTTTTT. The full variable domain, with the rest looked up from reference TRBV19 and TRBJ1-4, is DGGITQSPKYLFRKEGQNVTLSCEQNLNHDAMYWYRQDPGQGLRLIYYSQIVNDFQKGDIAEGYSVSREKKESFPLTVTSAQKNPTAFYLCASWGGEKLFFGSGTQLSVL.

This clone has just one count. The V call is TRBV4-1, the J call TRBJ2-3, with 12 bases matching TRBD2. V trimming: 3 bases; J trimming: 4 bases; junction bases outside the gene matches: 14. This CDR3 region has 19 residues. Per the germline V gene, CDR1 is MGHRA and CDR2 is YSYEKL. The CDR3 is CASSQGLAGGVSCSDTQYF. The CDR3 DNA is TGCGCCAGCAGCCAGGGGCTAGCGGGAGGGGTAAGTTGTTCAGATACGCAGTATTTT.

This clone was observed a single time. This chain joins TRBV11-2 and TRBJ2-5; 7 bases match TRBD2. The J call may be incorrect, as the DNA end agrees better with TRBJ2-7. CDR1 is SGHAT and CDR2 is FQNNGV in the germline V gene. The CDR3 runs to 15 residues. The CDR3 sequence: CASSPTGTNTYEQYF. In nucleotides, the CDR3 is TGTGCCAGCAGTCCTACCGGGACTAACACCTACGAGCAGTACTTC.